These 15 T cell receptor beta chains originate from one sample sequenced in a study of CD8 T cells in Susac syndrome. Reverse transcription of about 0.5 to 1 ug RNA used random hexamers. TCRdb analysed the immunoSEQ multiplex PCR reads with MiXCR anew, one entry per CDR3 protein. The table includes 150,000 or so distinct CDR3 sequences, around 90% detected once. Sequenced input: CD4+ T cells from PBMCs. The origin of the receptors is a human donor in good health.

The V gene is TRBV3-1, the J gene TRBJ2-7; D is possibly TRBD1 (5 bases). This CDR3 region has 15 residues. CDR1 is LGHDT and CDR2 is YNNKEL in the germline V gene (reference sequence). The ends were cut back, 2 bases at V and 3 bases at J, with 14 bases in the middle. The CDR3 sequence is CASSQRPGWIYEQYF. The CDR3 nucleotides are TGTGCCAGCAGCCAAAGGCCAGGGTGGATCTACGAGCAGTACTTC.

This clonotype was observed a few times. The rearrangement uses TRBV6-1 and TRBJ2-1; TRBD2 matches 14 bases. The germline V gene encodes CDR1 MNHNS and CDR2 SASEGT. The CDR3 is made up of 15 amino acids. With 3 bases clipped from V and 12 bases from J, the junction kept 7 bases outside the gene matches. CDR3 amino acids: CASSEPGLAGEGQFF. In nucleotides, the CDR3 is TGTGCCAGCAGTGAGCCGGGACTAGCGGGAGAAGGGCAGTTCTTC.

This clonotype showed up just once. This chain connects TRBV5-1 to TRBJ2-1; maybe TRBD1 (6 bases). The length of the CDR3 is 16 residues. V gave up 0 bases and J gave up 2 bases, with 12 bases separating them. Per the germline V gene, CDR1 is SGHRS and CDR2 is YFSETQ. The CDR3 here is CASSLDRANPYNEQFF. CDR3 sequence (DNA): TGCGCCAGCAGCTTGGACAGGGCGAACCCCTACAATGAGCAGTTCTTC.

The V gene is TRBV7-2, the J gene TRBJ2-2; D is possibly TRBD1 (6 bases). In germline, CDR1 is SGHTA, CDR2 FQGNSA. V shed 5 bases and J shed 9 bases, with 16 bases lying between them. There are 14 residues in the CDR3. CDR3 amino acids: CASSGGQYRRELFF. CDR3 nucleotides: TGTGCCAGCAGCGGGGGACAATACCGCCGGGAGCTGTTTTTT.

The genes are TRBV3-1 and TRBJ1-4; 10 bases map to TRBD1. This CDR3 has 16 residues. V dropped 2 bases and J dropped 7; count of bases not matched to a gene: 7. Germline loops: CDR1 LGHDT, CDR2 YNNKEL (reference sequence). The CDR3 spells CASSQNTGTGVEKLFF. The CDR3 DNA is TGTGCCAGCAGCCAAAACACCGGGACAGGGGTTGAAAAACTGTTTTTT.

V gene TRBV5-1 combines with J gene TRBJ2-5, with D possibly being TRBD1 or TRBD2 (7 bases each). The V end was cut by 5 bases, the J end by 1 base, with 12 bases between. CDR1 SGHRS and CDR2 YFSETQ come from the germline V gene. The CDR3 is 14 residues long. CDR3 nucleotide sequence: TGCGCCAGCAGTCAGCGGGACAGCCAAGAGACCCAGTACTTC. Amino acid sequence: CASSQRDSQETQYF.

The chain employs TRBV28 and TRBJ2-1; 15 bases are a match to TRBD2. Germline V CDR1 and CDR2: MDHEN, SYDVKM. CDR3 length equals 16 residues. The J segment lost 4 bases and the V segment lost 6 bases, leaving 4 bases of the junction unmatched. This chain's CDR3 is CASSWTSGRDYNEQFF. The CDR3 bases are TGTGCCAGCAGCTGGACTAGCGGGAGGGATTACAATGAGCAGTTCTTC.

V and J are TRBV11-2 and TRBJ1-4; 7 bases are a match to TRBD1. After removal of 6 bases from V and 8 bases from J, the junction contained 12 bases not matched to a gene. The CDR3 length is 15 residues. The germline V gene has CDR1 SGHAT and CDR2 FQNNGV. CDR3 amino acids: CASRTSGGSWEKLFF. Here the CDR3 DNA reads TGTGCCAGCAGAACCTCAGGGGGTTCTTGGGAAAAACTGTTTTTT.

The chain joins TRBV20-1 to TRBJ1-1; perhaps TRBD1 as D (5 bases). Germline CDR1 and CDR2: DFQATT and SNEGSKA (reference sequence). CDR3 length: 15 residues. V gave up 6 bases and J gave up 4 bases, with 21 bases separating them. The DNA of the CDR3 is TGCAGTGCGTCCGGGACGGCCGGAGTGGGCACTGAAGCTTTCTTT. Residues: CSASGTAGVGTEAFF.

The rearrangement links TRBV20-1 to TRBJ1-5, with a tentative D call TRBD1 (5 bases). V dropped 6 bases and J dropped 5 bases, with 14 bases sitting between them. This CDR3 is 13 amino acids long. From germline, CDR1 is DFQATT and CDR2 SNEGSKA (reference sequence). The CDR3 DNA is TGCAGTGCCCGCCGACAGCGGGATCAGCCCCAGCATTTT. This encodes CSARRQRDQPQHF.

The J gene is TRBJ1-2, the V gene TRBV11-3; D might be TRBD1 (6 bases). Per germline, CDR1 SGHNT and CDR2 YENEEA. The CDR3 extends over 15 amino acids. Trimming removed 1 base at V and 7 bases at J, with 16 bases between. CDR3 bases: TGTGCCAGCAGCTTAGGAGCGGGGGCGAATACTGGCTACACCTTC. It yields the protein CASSLGAGANTGYTF.

The rearrangement uses TRBV2 and TRBJ2-3; the D is unclear. CDR3 length equals 13 residues. The V end was cut by 7 bases, the J end by 6 bases, with 14 bases between. Germline CDR1 is SNHLY and CDR2 is FYNNEI. In nucleotides, the CDR3 is TGTGCCAGCATCAAGTTCGGGTCGGATACGCAGTATTTT. Its translation: CASIKFGSDTQYF.

The chain joins TRBV28 to TRBJ2-3; TRBD1 might be the D (5 bases). CDR1 and CDR2 from the germline V gene are MDHEN and SYDVKM. The CDR3 sequence is 15 residues long. V was cut by 6 bases and J by 3 bases, with 16 bases left in between. CDR3 DNA sequence: TGTGCCAGCAGCATTAGGGGTGGTGGAACAGATACGCAGTATTTT. As protein: CASSIRGGGTDTQYF.

The chain joins TRBV30 to TRBJ1-1; TRBD1 matches 10 bases. V shed 3 bases, J shed 6 bases, and the junction held 13 bases outside the gene matches. The germline V gene encodes CDR1 GTSNPN and CDR2 SVGIG (reference sequence). CDR3 length equals 16 residues. CDR3 sequence: CAWSPGQGFISSEAFF. The CDR3 DNA is TGTGCCTGGAGCCCGGGACAGGGGTTTATTTCTTCTGAAGCTTTCTTT.

This chain links TRBV5-1 with TRBJ2-7, with 10 bases fitting TRBD2. The junction had 5 bases not matched to a gene; V was cut back by 5 bases and J by 3 bases. This CDR3 region has 14 residues. Germline V gene data show CDR1 as SGHRS and CDR2 as YFSETQ. The CDR3: CASRQIAGGYEQYF. The CDR3 DNA reads as TGCGCCAGCAGGCAGATAGCGGGAGGCTACGAGCAGTACTTC.